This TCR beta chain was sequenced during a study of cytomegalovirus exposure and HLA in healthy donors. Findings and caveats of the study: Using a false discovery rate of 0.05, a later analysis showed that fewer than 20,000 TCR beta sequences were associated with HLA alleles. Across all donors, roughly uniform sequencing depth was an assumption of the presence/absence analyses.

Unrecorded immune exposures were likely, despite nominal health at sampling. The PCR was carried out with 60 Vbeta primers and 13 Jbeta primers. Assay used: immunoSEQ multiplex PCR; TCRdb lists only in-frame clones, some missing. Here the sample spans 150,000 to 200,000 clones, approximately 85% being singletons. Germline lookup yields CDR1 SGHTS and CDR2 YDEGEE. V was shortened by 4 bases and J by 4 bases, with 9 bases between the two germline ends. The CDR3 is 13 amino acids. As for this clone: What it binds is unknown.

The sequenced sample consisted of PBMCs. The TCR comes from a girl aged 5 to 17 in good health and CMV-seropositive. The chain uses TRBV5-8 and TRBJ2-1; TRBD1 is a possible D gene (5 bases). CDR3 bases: TGTGCCAGCAGCCCACAGGCTTACAATGAGCAGTTCTTC. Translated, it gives CASSPQAYNEQFF.